One TCR beta chain is described in this entry. These data originate in a study of identical twins. Template switching introduced a universal primer site, and the cDNA bore unique molecular identifiers. One entry per CDR3 protein, called by TCRdb with MiXCR from the 5' RACE reads. The data hold 200,000 or so distinct CDR3 sequences, with around 6.9% observed a single time. Trimming removed 6 bases from V and 6 bases from J, with 11 bases in between. The CDR3 totals 12 residues. Per the germline V gene, CDR1 is MNHEY and CDR2 is SVGAGI. These data were also filed under a second study, of yellow fever vaccine responses in identical twins.

The origin of this receptor is a woman aged 18-30 years in good health. The sample consisted of memory (CD45RO+) T cells sorted from blood. The chain employs TRBV6-5 and TRBJ1-2; D is perhaps TRBD1 (5 bases). The chain's CDR3 is CASSDRSHGYTF. The CDR3, as DNA: TGTGCCAGCAGCGACAGAAGCCATGGCTACACCTTC.